These 17 T cell receptor beta chains were sequenced from one sample in a study of beta chain features in type 1 diabetes. Expressed TCRB transcripts were sequenced because the isolated RNA had all been reverse transcribed beforehand. The protocol was immunoSEQ multiplex PCR, while the TCRdb copy is restricted to in-frame clones and leaves out a portion. The top ten clones hold 0.045% to 0.06% of a sample with 430,000 or so clones, about an eighth of them seen once. Sequencing was carried out using naive CD4+ T cells from blood. The receptors derive from a woman aged 18-29 years in good health.

The chain has TRBV9 and TRBJ2-7; TRBD1 matches 11 bases. There are 15 residues in the CDR3. The V gene end was trimmed by 5 bases and the J gene end by 7 bases; junction bases not matched to a gene: 11. Per the germline V gene, CDR1 is SGDLS and CDR2 is YYNGEE. The CDR3 sequence is CASSATGTGGVEQYF. The CDR3 DNA sequence: TGTGCCAGCAGTGCAACCGGGACAGGGGGTGTTGAGCAGTACTTC.

The V call is TRBV7-3, the J call TRBJ2-5, with D possibly matching TRBD1 (6 bases). The CDR3 sequence is 13 residues long. Germline CDR1 SGHTA, CDR2 FQGTGA. V was trimmed by 9 bases and J by 1 base, leaving 12 bases between them. In DNA form, the CDR3 reads TGTGCCAGTTCGACAGGTTCCCAAGAGACCCAGTACTTC. It encodes CASSTGSQETQYF.

This rearrangement joins TRBV18 to TRBJ2-7; D ambiguous. V gave up 0 bases and J gave up 4 bases, with 10 bases separating them. Germline CDR1 is KGHSH and CDR2 is LQKENI. The CDR3 consists of 14 residues. The CDR3 is CASSPPTKIYEQYF. The DNA of the CDR3 is TGTGCCAGCTCACCACCGACAAAGATTTACGAGCAGTACTTC.

This clone turned up a few times. The chain recombines TRBV7-3 with TRBJ2-1; no clear D gene. The V and J ends lost 2 bases and 4 bases respectively, with 9 bases between them. This CDR3 contains 14 residues. In germline, CDR1 is SGHTA, CDR2 FQGTGA. The CDR3 DNA reads as TGTGCCAGCAGCTTAGGTCTACCTTACAATGAGCAGTTCTTC. It is translated as CASSLGLPYNEQFF.

The chain couples TRBV7-7 to TRBJ2-3, with TRBD2 matching over 8 bases. The CDR3 runs to 13 residues. CDR1 is SSHAT, CDR2 FNYEAQ, per germline (reference sequence). In DNA, the CDR3 is TGTGCGGCGGGGGGCCCAGACACAGATACGCAGTATTTT. Protein sequence: CAAGGPDTDTQYF.

The DNA of the CDR3 is TGTGCCAGCAGCCGTACACTGGATACGCAGTATTTT. This encodes CASSRTLDTQYF. The chain uses TRBV11-2 and TRBJ2-3; D gene ambiguous. The CDR3 sequence is 12 residues long. Looked up from germline, CDR1 is SGHAT and CDR2 is FQNNGV. The V gene lost 5 bases and the J gene lost 6 bases, with 9 bases spanning the gap. Full variable domain (rest looked up from reference TRBV11-2 and TRBJ2-3): EAGVAQSPRYKIIEKRQSVAFWCNPISGHATLYWYQQILGQGPKLLIQFQNNGVVDDSQLPKDRFSAERLKGVDSTLKIQPAKLEDSAVYLCASSRTLDTQYFGPGTRLTVL.

The chain recombines TRBV28 with TRBJ1-2; possibly TRBD1 for D (5 bases). Germline lookup yields CDR1 MDHEN and CDR2 SYDVKM. This CDR3 comprises 14 residues. V was trimmed by 3 bases and J by 5 bases, leaving 13 bases between them. This CDR3 reads CASSLARATYGYTF. For the CDR3, the DNA is TGTGCCAGCAGTTTGGCCAGGGCGACATATGGCTACACCTTC.

J is TRBJ1-4 and V is TRBV29-1, with 8 nucleotides matching TRBD1. Germline values: CDR1 SQVTM, CDR2 ANQGSEA. Trimming took 7 bases from V and 5 from J; bases not matched to a gene: 15. The CDR3 length is 16 residues. CDR3 sequence: CSGAQGGRGQNEKLFF. The CDR3, as DNA: TGCAGCGGTGCACAGGGGGGCAGGGGCCAAAATGAAAAACTGTTTTTT. Filled out from reference TRBV29-1 and TRBJ1-4, the complete variable domain reads SAVISQKPSRDICQRGTSLTIQCQVDSQVTMMFWYRQQPGQSLTLIATANQGSEATYESGFVIDKFPISRPNLTFSTLTVSNMSPEDSSIYLCSGAQGGRGQNEKLFFGSGTQLSVL.

V and J are TRBV6-5 and TRBJ2-1; D might be TRBD2 (5 bases). CDR1 is MNHEY, CDR2 SVGAGI, per germline. V was cut by 5 bases and J by 9 bases, with 11 bases left in between. The CDR3 contains 12 residues. For the CDR3, the DNA is TGTGCCAGCAGTCCGACTACCGCTGAGCAGTTCTTC. Amino acid sequence: CASSPTTAEQFF.

The chain recombines TRBV7-9 with TRBJ2-7; TRBD2 matches at 16 bases. Germline V gene sequence: CDR1 SEHNR, CDR2 FQNEAQ (reference sequence). The CDR3 sequence is 16 residues long. V shed 3 bases, J shed 4 bases, and the junction held 3 bases outside the gene matches. The CDR3 region has the DNA TGTGCCAGCAGCTTTGGGACTAGCGGGAGGGGTTACGAGCAGTACTTC. This codes for CASSFGTSGRGYEQYF.

This clone was found a few times. V and J are TRBV30 and TRBJ2-3, with 7 bases aligning to TRBD2. This CDR3 contains 15 residues. V lost 2 bases to trimming and J lost 12 bases; unmatched junction nucleotides: 17. Germline loops: CDR1 GTSNPN, CDR2 SVGIG (reference sequence). The CDR3 reads CAWSPENRGGPRQYF. The CDR3, as DNA: TGTGCCTGGAGTCCTGAAAACCGCGGGGGTCCCCGCCAGTATTTT.

This clone was seen a handful of times. This sequence joins TRBV23-1 and TRBJ2-5; the D gene is possibly TRBD2 (5 bases). TRBV23-1 is sorted into the ORF group, with uncertain function. Trimming removed 4 bases at V and 2 bases at J, with 20 bases between. The CDR3 loop spans 17 amino acids. The CDR3 coding sequence is TGCGCCAGCAGTCCGTCGGGGAGTCGGGTCCTTCAAGAGACCCAGTACTTC. The encoded protein is CASSPSGSRVLQETQYF.

This clone came up many times. The gene calls are TRBV13 and TRBJ1-1; weak D call: TRBD1 (5 bases). CDR1 PRHDT and CDR2 FYEKMQ come from the germline V gene (reference sequence). The CDR3 totals 14 residues. V was trimmed by 4 bases and J by 6 bases, leaving 15 bases between them. Here the CDR3 DNA reads TGTGCCAGCAGCTACGGACATCCCGGCGCTGAAGCTTTCTTT. This gives the protein CASSYGHPGAEAFF.

The chain has TRBV5-1 and TRBJ2-4; D unresolved. Germline CDR1 SGHRS, CDR2 YFSETQ. Trimming pared 8 bases from V and 0 bases from J, leaving 12 bases between. The CDR3 has 14 amino acids. The CDR3 reads CASTENLAKNIQYF. CDR3 DNA sequence: TGCGCCAGTACAGAAAACTTAGCCAAAAACATTCAGTACTTC. Based on the CDR3 plus reference TRBV5-1 and TRBJ2-4, the full variable domain is KAGVTQTPRYLIKTRGQQVTLSCSPISGHRSVSWYQQTPGQGLQFLFEYFSETQRNKGNFPGRFSGRQFSNSRSEMNVSTLELGDSALYLCASTENLAKNIQYFGAGTRLSVL.

This clone has just a few counts. This chain joins TRBV2 and TRBJ2-7; D assignment may be TRBD1 or TRBD2 (5 bases each). CDR3 length: 11 amino acids. Looked up from germline, CDR1 is SNHLY and CDR2 is FYNNEI. Trimming took off 11 bases at V and 2 bases at J, with 10 bases between the two ends. The CDR3 spells CASGQTYEQYF. The CDR3, as DNA: TGTGCCTCGGGGCAGACCTACGAGCAGTACTTC.

This clone was counted a few times. This chain connects TRBV2 to TRBJ2-2, with 8 bases aligning to TRBD2. The V gene's germline CDR1 is SNHLY and CDR2 FYNNEI. After removal of 9 bases from V and 4 bases from J, the junction contained 4 bases not matched to a gene. This CDR3 spans 13 amino acids. This CDR3 reads CARAGAGTGELFF. For the CDR3, the DNA is TGTGCCAGAGCGGGAGCGGGCACCGGGGAGCTGTTTTTT.

This chain links TRBV29-1 with TRBJ1-2; the D gene is possibly TRBD1 (5 bases). V was clipped by 1 base and J by 3 bases, with 15 bases between them. The CDR3 has 15 amino acids. The germline CDR1 and CDR2 sequences are SQVTM and ANQGSEA. CDR3 protein: CSVEGMGGVDYGYTF. DNA of the CDR3: TGCAGCGTTGAAGGGATGGGAGGGGTGGACTATGGCTACACCTTC.